The text below deals with one T cell receptor beta chain. It lacks a known antigen. No clone much larger than this one lies a single base away; base qualities are absent. These data belong to a study of T-cell reconstitution after alpha-beta-depleted transplantation in children (dated by TCRdb to between 2015 and 2016). Study-wide context: Using TCR repertoire profiling, the study followed T-cell immune reconstitution in a quantitative way in children after TCRalphabeta/CD19-depleted allogeneic hematopoietic cell transplantation.

The treatment or condition label corresponds to: allogeneic hematopoietic cell transplantation with graft depleted of TCRalphabeta T cells and CD19 B cells. The transplant recipients were children given TCRalphabeta/CD19-depleted allogeneic hematopoietic cell grafts. Library preparation used PCR. Instrument on record: Illumina HiSeq 2500. TCR libraries were prepared with molecular barcoding, using unique molecular identifiers to normalize TCRbeta repertoire quantification. TCRdb ran its own pipeline on the public reads, namely fastp trimming at Q25 and MiXCR clone calling, and kept in-frame beta chains. Identical CDR3 protein sequences are pooled into one entry, listed with their most common genes and DNA. The sample yields hundreds of thousands of distinct CDR3 sequences; 10% to 15% were counted once. About 2.2% of the sample is taken by the ten largest. Study-wide findings and limitations: Hyperexpanded clone frequencies declined over subsequent months; after one year, T-cell counts and TCRbeta diversity were mostly attributed to newly produced T cells. In some patients, high TCRbeta diversity at day 60 was attributed to recipient T cells and intrathymic progenitors that had survived conditioning. The apparently early recovery of alphabetaT-cell counts about two months after transplant reportedly depended on only several hundred rapidly expanded clones that came from non-depleted graft cells.

Source: PBMCs, mostly from graft donor cells, taken 360 days after TCRalphabeta/CD19-depleted stem cell transplant. The source of this sequence is a male patient between 5 and 17 years old who had a stem cell transplant for acute myeloid leukemia, so the T cells may come from the graft donor.

CDR3 reads: CASSLLSGRAYNEQFF. In nucleotides, the sequence is TGTGCCAGCAGTCTCCTGAGCGGGAGGGCCTACAATGAGCAGTTCTTC. The rearranged segments are TRBV6-1 and TRBJ2-1; 10 of the junction bases match TRBD2. V loses 5 bases at its end and J loses 2 bases; junction bases beyond the gene matches: 6. The germline V gene encodes CDR1 MNHNS and CDR2 SASEGT. Including cysteine and phenylalanine, the CDR3 has 16 amino acids. The sequence is cut down to CDR3 DNA, 48 bases in frame from base 1.